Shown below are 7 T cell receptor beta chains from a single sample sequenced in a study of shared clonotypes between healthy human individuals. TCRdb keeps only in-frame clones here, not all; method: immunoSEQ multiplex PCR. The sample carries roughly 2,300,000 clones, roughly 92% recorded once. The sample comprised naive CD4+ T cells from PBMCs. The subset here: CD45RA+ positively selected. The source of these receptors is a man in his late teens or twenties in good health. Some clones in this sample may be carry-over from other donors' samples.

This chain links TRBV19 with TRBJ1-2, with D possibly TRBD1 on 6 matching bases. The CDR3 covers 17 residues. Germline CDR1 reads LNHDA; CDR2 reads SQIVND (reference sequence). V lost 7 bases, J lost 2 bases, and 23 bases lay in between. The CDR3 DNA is TGTGCCAGTACCACCGGGACACGCGTACCCACCAACTATGGCTACACCTTC. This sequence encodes CASTTGTRVPTNYGYTF.

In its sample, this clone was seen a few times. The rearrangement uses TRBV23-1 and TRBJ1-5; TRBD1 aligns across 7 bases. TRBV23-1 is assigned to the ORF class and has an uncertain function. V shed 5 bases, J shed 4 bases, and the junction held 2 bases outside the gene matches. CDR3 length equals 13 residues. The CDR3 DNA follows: TGCGCCAGCAGTGCAGGGGGTAATCAGCCCCAGCATTTT. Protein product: CASSAGGNQPQHF.

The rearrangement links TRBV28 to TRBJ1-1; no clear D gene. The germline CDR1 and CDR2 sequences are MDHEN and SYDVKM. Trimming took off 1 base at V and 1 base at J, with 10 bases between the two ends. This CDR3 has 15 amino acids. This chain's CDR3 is CASSLYGRRNTEAFF. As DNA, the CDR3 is TGTGCCAGCAGTTTATATGGGCGGAGGAACACTGAAGCTTTCTTT.

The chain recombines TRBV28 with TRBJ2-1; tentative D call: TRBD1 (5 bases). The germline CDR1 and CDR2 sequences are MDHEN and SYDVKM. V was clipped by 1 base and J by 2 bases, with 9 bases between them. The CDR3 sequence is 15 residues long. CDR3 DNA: TGTGCCAGCAGTTTATTTCAGGGCCCCTACAATGAGCAGTTCTTC. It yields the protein CASSLFQGPYNEQFF. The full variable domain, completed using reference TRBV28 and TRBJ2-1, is DVKVTQSSRYLVKRTGEKVFLECVQDMDHENMFWYRQDPGLGLRLIYFSYDVKMKEKGDIPEGYSVSREKKERFSLILESASTNQTSMYLCASSLFQGPYNEQFFGPGTRLTVL.

The CDR3 reads CASSSTLAAAYEQYF. The CDR3 DNA reads TGTGCCAGCAGCTCAACTTTAGCGGCAGCCTACGAGCAGTACTTC. This chain connects TRBV11-2 to TRBJ2-7; possible D gene TRBD2, 6 bases. The CDR3 runs 15 residues. The germline V gene encodes CDR1 SGHAT and CDR2 FQNNGV. Trimming took 4 bases from V and 2 from J, leaving 15 bases between them.

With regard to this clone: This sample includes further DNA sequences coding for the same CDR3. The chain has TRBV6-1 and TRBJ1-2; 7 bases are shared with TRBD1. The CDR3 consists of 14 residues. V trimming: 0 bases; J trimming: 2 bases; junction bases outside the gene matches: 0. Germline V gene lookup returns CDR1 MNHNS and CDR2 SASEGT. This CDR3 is CASSEAGGNYGYTF. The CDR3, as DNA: TGTGCCAGCAGTGAAGCAGGGGGCAACTATGGCTACACCTTC.

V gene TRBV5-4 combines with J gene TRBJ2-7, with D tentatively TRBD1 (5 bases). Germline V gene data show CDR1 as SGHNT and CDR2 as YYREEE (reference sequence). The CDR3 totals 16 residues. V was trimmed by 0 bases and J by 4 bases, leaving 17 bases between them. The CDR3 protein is CASSLGGTGVFYEQYF. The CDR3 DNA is TGTGCCAGCAGCTTGGGGGGAACAGGAGTATTTTACGAGCAGTACTTC.